A single sample is the source of the 10 T cell receptor beta chains below, sequenced in a study of response to subunit inactivated influenza vaccine. TCRdb fed the RT-PCR reads into MiXCR, producing one record per CDR3 protein. The data contain approximately 730,000 distinct CDR3 sequences, around 14% of them singletons. This specimen consisted of PBMCs from blood, obtained approximately 15 days before vaccination. The receptors here all came from a man aged 50 or older who received an inactivated influenza vaccine.

V is TRBV6-5 and J is TRBJ2-1; 8 bases map to TRBD2. The ends lost 2 bases at V and 7 bases at J; junction bases unmatched: 7. CDR3 size: 15 residues. The germline CDR1 and CDR2 sequences are MNHEY and SVGAGI. This CDR3 is CASSYDGRALNEQFF. The CDR3 nucleotides are TGTGCCAGCAGTTACGACGGGAGGGCCCTTAATGAGCAGTTCTTC.

This clonotype turned up a few times. The rearrangement uses TRBV12-3 or TRBV12-4 and TRBJ2-7; 11 bases are a match to TRBD2. The CDR3 contains 16 residues. Trimming at V came to 5 bases and at J to 0 bases, leaving 6 bases not matched to a gene. The CDR3 spells CASSNGLAGSSYEQYF. CDR3 nucleotide sequence: TGTGCCAGCAGTAACGGACTAGCGGGCAGCTCCTACGAGCAGTACTTC.

V gene TRBV6-2 or TRBV6-3 combines with J gene TRBJ2-1; 14 nucleotides agree with TRBD2. V was pared by 6 bases and J by 7 bases, with 5 bases of the junction left unmatched. CDR1 MNHEY and CDR2 SVGEGT come from the germline V gene. CDR3 length equals 15 residues. The CDR3 loop reads CASRTSGGARNEQFF. DNA of the CDR3: TGTGCCAGCAGGACTAGCGGGGGGGCTCGGAATGAGCAGTTCTTC.

This clonotype occurred many times. V is TRBV20-1 and J is TRBJ1-1; D remains ambiguous. Deletions cut 4 bases from V and 11 bases from J, with 20 bases between. CDR1 DFQATT and CDR2 SNEGSKA come from the germline V gene (reference sequence). This CDR3 has 13 residues. DNA of the CDR3: TGCAGTGCTATCAGCCCCACTGAGCTCTCGGCTTTCTTT. As protein: CSAISPTELSAFF.

This clonotype came up a few times. The V and J genes are TRBV5-4 and TRBJ1-2, with no clear D. Germline CDR1 and CDR2: SGHNT and YYREEE (reference sequence). V was trimmed by 3 bases and J by 4 bases, leaving 16 bases between them. This CDR3 contains 15 residues. This chain's CDR3 is CASSWGSSDPYGYTF. The CDR3 DNA is TGTGCCAGCAGCTGGGGATCCAGCGACCCCTATGGCTACACCTTC.

At least ten counts were recorded for this clonotype. The V call is TRBV7-2, the J call TRBJ2-2; 7 positions agree with TRBD2. The germline CDR1 and CDR2 sequences are SGHTA and FQGNSA. This CDR3 has 16 residues. The junction had 3 bases not matched to a gene; V was cut back by 1 base and J by 1 base. CDR3 nucleotides: TGTGCCAGCAGCTTAGAATCTAGCGGGAACACCGGGGAGCTGTTTTTT. It codes for CASSLESSGNTGELFF.

In this sample, this clonotype turned up a few times. The V gene is TRBV11-3, the J gene TRBJ2-1, with D tentatively TRBD2 (5 bases). The CDR3 spans 17 residues. CDR1 is SGHNT and CDR2 is YENEEA in the germline V gene. V shed 5 bases and J shed 1 base, with 18 bases lying between them. The CDR3 DNA reads TGTGCCAGCAGCCCGATTTTAGCTGGCGGGTCCTACAATGAGCAGTTCTTC. Translation: CASSPILAGGSYNEQFF.

This clonotype was counted only a few times. The V gene is TRBV6-5, the J gene TRBJ2-7, with a tentative D call TRBD2 (5 bases). This CDR3 has 15 residues. V lost 0 bases, J lost 6 bases, and 15 bases lay in between. Germline V gene sequence: CDR1 MNHEY, CDR2 SVGAGI. The CDR3 nucleotides are TGTGCCAGCAGTTACTCTCTGGGAGATAAATCCGAGCAGTACTTC. Translating gives CASSYSLGDKSEQYF.

This clonotype was counted a few times. This chain connects TRBV30 to TRBJ2-3; 7 nucleotides line up with TRBD2. J lost 2 bases, V lost 3 bases, and 5 bases had no gene match. The V gene's germline CDR1 is GTSNPN and CDR2 SVGIG (reference sequence). The CDR3 loop spans 14 amino acids. CDR3 region: CAWSSGGFTDTQYF. The CDR3 nucleotides are TGTGCCTGGAGCTCGGGGGGATTCACAGATACGCAGTATTTT.

This clonotype was observed a few times. The gene calls are TRBV27 and TRBJ1-2, with 7 bases fitting TRBD1. The CDR3 runs to 13 residues. Germline loops: CDR1 MNHEY, CDR2 SMNVEV (reference sequence). After removal of 3 bases from V and 7 bases from J, the junction contained 5 bases not matched to a gene. Here the CDR3 reads CASSFRDSRGYTF. For the CDR3, the DNA is TGTGCCAGCAGTTTCCGGGACAGTCGTGGCTACACCTTC.